This T cell receptor (beta chain) came from a study of shared clonotypes between healthy human individuals (dated by TCRdb to the early 2020s). With regard to the full study: The cohort comprised a couple of women and three men aged 18 to 49 years. To increase sequencing depth and limit assay-specific biases, different laboratories used diverse techniques to prepare libraries and sequence TCR repertoires. Between about 0.9 and 8.9 billion PBMCs per donor were obtained by leukapheresis. Blood TCR repertoires of a handful of healthy adults were deeply sequenced to estimate repertoire size and the extent of clonotype sharing between individuals. For each donor, three plates each were used for CD4 naive and CD4 memory, two plates were used for CD8 naive, and one plate was used for CD8 memory.

Using the deep immunoSEQ assay, TCR CDR3 regions were amplified from genomic DNA by multiplex PCR. Genomic DNA extracted from each cell subset was distributed evenly over all wells of several immunoSEQ 96-well plates, and each plate served as one replicate. For sorted subsets, approximately 210 ng of genomic DNA, equivalent to tens of thousands of T cell genomes, went into each replicate PCR. The purified libraries were quantified using a Qubit 3.0 fluorometer, sized with a Bioanalyzer 2100, and then quantified again using the KAPA Library Quantification kit. Each immunoSEQ 96-well plate was sequenced on its own single-read 150-cycle Illumina NextSeq 550 flow cell. From the authors' description of their analysis: Because the immunoSEQ output included only junctional sequences and no quality scores, the filtering could not be the same as the filtering used for full-length reads. Sequences were annotated with PyIR, a Python wrapper for IgBLAST v1.9, and V/J genes and CDR3 were assigned using IMGT germline references. Reads with weak V/J assignments (E-value above 1e-6), missing CDR3, stop codons, out-of-frame junctions, or ambiguous translated residues were removed. V3J clonotypes were defined as sequences sharing the same inferred V gene, J gene, and CDR3 amino acid sequence. Percentage overlap between repertoires was calculated by dividing the number of shared unique clonotypes by the size of the smaller repertoire. RTK rarefaction, the Chao1 estimator, and Recon v2.1 estimates of unobserved clonotypes were used to assess repertoire richness. Generation probabilities for all TCRbeta clonotypes obtained by the gDNA method from a handful of donors were computed using OLGA. Sourced from immuneACCESS, this table was stored by TCRdb with only in-frame sequences that have V and J called. A share of the clones is absent; for the studies checked, an unresolved V gene accounts for under half, and the remainder has no known explanation. V, J and clone size are taken as reported in that table, and D and trimming were inferred from the DNA itself. The sample data list about 1 million clones, and about 75% of these were observed just once. The top ten hold 1.4% of the sample.

The CDR3 sequence holds 15 residues, the cysteine and phenylalanine included. Only the CDR3 portion is preserved as DNA: 45 bases, with reading frame beginning at the first base. The germline ends are 18 bases apart after V is trimmed by 7 bases and J by 5 bases. CDR1 and CDR2, looked up from the germline V gene, are MNHEY and SVGAGI. Broader findings and caveats from the paper: Sampling was restricted to blood, and TCR repertoires in tissues likely differ from the TCR repertoires found in blood. The small number of donors limited the genetic and exposure-history diversity represented. Roughly 5% of naive CD4, around 4% of naive CD8, 2% to 2.5% of memory CD4, and around 0.4% of memory CD8 clonotypes were shared across several donors. Compared with non-shared clonotypes, the clonotypes found in all four sorted-subset donors had higher generation probabilities. Naive subsets generally had larger estimated clonotype richness than memory subsets. Rarefaction of sorted-subset datasets indicated incomplete sequencing despite the large sequencing depth. Pairwise subsampling led to the expectation that sequencing depth would affect the degree of clonotype sharing among donors.

Comments on this clone: Its antigen specificity is not known. Base qualities are not at hand, and no much larger clone is one base apart.

The donors were healthy, HIV-negative adults with no recently reported acute infections or vaccinations. Only Caucasian adults living in Nashville, Tennessee, USA were represented among the donors. Magnetic negative selection was used to enrich CD4+ T cells, after which naive cells were positively selected on CD45RA and the negative fraction became the memory subset. Blood was collected by leukapheresis, and PBMCs were isolated by Ficoll-Histopaque density gradient centrifugation and then cryopreserved in liquid nitrogen vapor phase. Analytical flow cytometry was used to check the purity and quantity of every magnetically sorted T cell population. From each sorted fraction, genomic DNA was isolated and quantified by UV absorbance on a Nanodrop 2000c.

The rearranged chain carries TRBV6-5 and TRBJ1-3; the D region possibly corresponds to TRBD1 (6 bases align). The sequencing sample was made of memory CD4+ T cells sorted from blood. What the cell subset or site label conveys for this sample: CD45RA-negative fraction. This clonotype was sampled from a man aged 18 to 30 in good health. Read as DNA, the sequence is TGTGCCAGCACCCACCGGGGGGACAAGCGAAACACCATATATTTT. Its translation reads: CASTHRGDKRNTIYF.